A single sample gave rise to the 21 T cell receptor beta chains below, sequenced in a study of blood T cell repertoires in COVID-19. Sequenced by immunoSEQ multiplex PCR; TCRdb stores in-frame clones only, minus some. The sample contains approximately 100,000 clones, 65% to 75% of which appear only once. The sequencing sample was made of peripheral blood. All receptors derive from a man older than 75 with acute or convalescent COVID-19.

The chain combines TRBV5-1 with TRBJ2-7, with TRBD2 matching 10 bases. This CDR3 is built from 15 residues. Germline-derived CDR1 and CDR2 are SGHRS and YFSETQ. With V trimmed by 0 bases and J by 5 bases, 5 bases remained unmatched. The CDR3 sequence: CASSLGILAGDEQYF. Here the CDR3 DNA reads TGCGCCAGCAGCTTGGGGATTCTAGCGGGGGACGAGCAGTACTTC.

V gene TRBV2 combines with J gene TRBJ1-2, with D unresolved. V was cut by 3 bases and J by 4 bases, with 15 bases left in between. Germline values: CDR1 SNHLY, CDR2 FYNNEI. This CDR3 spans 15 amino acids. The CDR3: CASSEVPGRFYGYTF. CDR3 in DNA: TGTGCCAGCAGTGAGGTCCCGGGAAGGTTCTATGGCTACACCTTC.

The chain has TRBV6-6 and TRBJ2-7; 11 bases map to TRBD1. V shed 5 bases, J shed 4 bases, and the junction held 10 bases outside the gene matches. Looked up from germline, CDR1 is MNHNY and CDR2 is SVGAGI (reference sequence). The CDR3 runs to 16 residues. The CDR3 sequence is CASSPSGQGAGYEQYF. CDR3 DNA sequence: TGTGCCAGCAGTCCCTCCGGACAGGGGGCAGGGTACGAGCAGTACTTC.

The CDR3 DNA sequence: TGTGCCAGCAGTTACTCTGGACTTATCCAAGAGACCCAGTACTTC. This gives the protein CASSYSGLIQETQYF. V usage is TRBV6-5 and J usage is TRBJ2-5, with D possibly matching TRBD2 (5 bases). Trimming left V 0 bases short and J 1 base short, with 9 bases between. Germline V gene lookup returns CDR1 MNHEY and CDR2 SVGAGI. The CDR3 consists of 15 residues.

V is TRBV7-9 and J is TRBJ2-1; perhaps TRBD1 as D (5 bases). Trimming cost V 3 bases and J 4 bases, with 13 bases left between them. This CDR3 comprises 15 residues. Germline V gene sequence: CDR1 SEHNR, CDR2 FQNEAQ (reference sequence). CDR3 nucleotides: TGTGCCAGCAGCTTCCTCCGTGACAGTTACAATGAGCAGTTCTTC. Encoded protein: CASSFLRDSYNEQFF.

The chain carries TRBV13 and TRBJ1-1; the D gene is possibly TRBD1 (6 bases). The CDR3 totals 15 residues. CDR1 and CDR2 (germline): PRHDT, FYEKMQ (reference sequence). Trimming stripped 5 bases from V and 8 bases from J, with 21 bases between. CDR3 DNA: TGTGCCAGCAGCCCGGAGGGGGGGGCGCGATCGGAAGCTTTCTTT. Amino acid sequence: CASSPEGGARSEAFF.

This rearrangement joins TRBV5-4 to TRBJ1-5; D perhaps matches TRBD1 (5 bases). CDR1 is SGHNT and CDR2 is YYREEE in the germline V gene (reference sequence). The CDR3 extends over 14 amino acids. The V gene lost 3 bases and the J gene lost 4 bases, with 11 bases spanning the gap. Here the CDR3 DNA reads TGTGCCAGCAGCTCCGGGGGAGTTAATCAGCCCCAGCATTTT. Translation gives CASSSGGVNQPQHF.

The CDR3 region is CASSLSRGLAGTYEQYF. The CDR3, as DNA: TGTGCCAGCAGTTTATCGAGGGGACTAGCGGGAACCTACGAGCAGTACTTC. The chain uses TRBV27 and TRBJ2-7, with TRBD2 identical over 13 bases. Trimming took 0 bases from V and 2 from J; bases not matched to a gene: 4. The CDR3 length is 17 residues. Per germline, CDR1 MNHEY and CDR2 SMNVEV (reference sequence).

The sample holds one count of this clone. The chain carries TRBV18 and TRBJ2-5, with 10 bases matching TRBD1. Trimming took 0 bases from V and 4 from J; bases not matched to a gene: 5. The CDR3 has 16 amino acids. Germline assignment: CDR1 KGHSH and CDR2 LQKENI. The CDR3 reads CASSPPETGGRETQYF. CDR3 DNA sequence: TGTGCCAGCTCACCACCGGAGACAGGGGGCCGAGAGACCCAGTACTTC.

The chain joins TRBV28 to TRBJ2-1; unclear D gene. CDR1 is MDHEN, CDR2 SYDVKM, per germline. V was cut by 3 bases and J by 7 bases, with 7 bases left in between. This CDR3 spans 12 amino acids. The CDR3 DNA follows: TGTGCCAGCAGTTTCCCCTTTAATGAGCAGTTCTTC. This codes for CASSFPFNEQFF.

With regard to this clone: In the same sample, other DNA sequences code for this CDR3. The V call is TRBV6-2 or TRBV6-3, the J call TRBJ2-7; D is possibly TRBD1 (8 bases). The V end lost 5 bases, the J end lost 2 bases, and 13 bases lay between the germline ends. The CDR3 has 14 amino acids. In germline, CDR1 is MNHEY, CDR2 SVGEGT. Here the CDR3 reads CASSLTGGAYEQYF. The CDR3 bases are TGTGCCAGCAGTCTAACAGGGGGGGCCTACGAGCAGTACTTC.

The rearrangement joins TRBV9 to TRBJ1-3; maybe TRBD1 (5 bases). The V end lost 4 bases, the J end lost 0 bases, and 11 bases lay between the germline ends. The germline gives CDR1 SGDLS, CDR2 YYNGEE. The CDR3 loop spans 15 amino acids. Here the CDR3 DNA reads TGTGCCAGCAGCTTAGCAGGGTTCTCTGGAAACACCATATATTTT. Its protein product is CASSLAGFSGNTIYF.

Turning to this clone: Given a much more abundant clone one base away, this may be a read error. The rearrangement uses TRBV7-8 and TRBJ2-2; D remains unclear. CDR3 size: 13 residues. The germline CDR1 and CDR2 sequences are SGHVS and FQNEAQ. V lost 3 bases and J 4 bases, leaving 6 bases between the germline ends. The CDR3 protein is CASSFSGTGELFF. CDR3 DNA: TGTGCCAGCAGCTTTTCCGGCACCGGGGAGCTGTTTTTT.

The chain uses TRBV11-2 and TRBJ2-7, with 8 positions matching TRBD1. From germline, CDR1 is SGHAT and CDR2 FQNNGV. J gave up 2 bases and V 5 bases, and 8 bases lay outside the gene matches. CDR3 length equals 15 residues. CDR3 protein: CASSPTGGVTYEQYF. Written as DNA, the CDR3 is TGTGCCAGCAGCCCTACAGGGGGTGTGACCTACGAGCAGTACTTC.

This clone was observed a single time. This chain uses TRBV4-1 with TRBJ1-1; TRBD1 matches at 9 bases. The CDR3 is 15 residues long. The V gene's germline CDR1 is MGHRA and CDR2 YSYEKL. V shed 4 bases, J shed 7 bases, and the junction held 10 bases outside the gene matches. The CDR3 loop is CASSRLQGAPGEAFF. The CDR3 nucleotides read TGCGCCAGCAGCCGCTTACAGGGGGCGCCGGGTGAAGCTTTCTTT.

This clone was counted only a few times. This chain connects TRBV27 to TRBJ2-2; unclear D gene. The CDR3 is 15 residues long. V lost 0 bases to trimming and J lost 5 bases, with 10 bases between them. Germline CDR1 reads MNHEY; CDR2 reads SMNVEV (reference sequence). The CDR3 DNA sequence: TGTGCCAGCAGTTTATCGACTTCGGGTACCGGGGAGCTGTTTTTT. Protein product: CASSLSTSGTGELFF.

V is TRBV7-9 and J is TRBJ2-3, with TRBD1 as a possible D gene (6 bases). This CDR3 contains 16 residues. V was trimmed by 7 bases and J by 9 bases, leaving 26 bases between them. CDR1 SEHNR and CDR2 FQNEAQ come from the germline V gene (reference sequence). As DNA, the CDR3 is TGTGCCAGCAACCCTCCAGGGCAGGAGAACACAGGGACGCAGTATTTT. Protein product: CASNPPGQENTGTQYF.

For the CDR3, the DNA is TGTGCCAGCAGCCCGGGTCAATACAATGAGCAGTTCTTC. This gives the protein CASSPGQYNEQFF. The chain combines TRBV3-1 (or the pseudogene TRBV3-2) with TRBJ2-1; no clear D gene. This CDR3 spans 13 amino acids. Looked up from germline, CDR1 is LGHDT and CDR2 is YNNKEL (reference sequence). V was pared by 4 bases and J by 4 bases, with 8 bases between.

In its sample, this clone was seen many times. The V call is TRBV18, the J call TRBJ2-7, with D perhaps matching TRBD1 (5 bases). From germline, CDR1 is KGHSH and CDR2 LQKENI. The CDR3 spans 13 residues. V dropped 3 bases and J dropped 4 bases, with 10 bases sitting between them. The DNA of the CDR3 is TGTGCCAGCTCACCCGCAGGGAATTACGAGCAGTACTTC. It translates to CASSPAGNYEQYF.

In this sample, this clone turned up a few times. The CDR3 DNA reads as TGTGCCAGCAGTCCAACGGGAGGGGGCAATCAGCCCCAGCATTTT. Its protein product is CASSPTGGGNQPQHF. This rearrangement joins TRBV28 to TRBJ1-5, with a weak D call TRBD1 (5 bases). Germline assignment: CDR1 MDHEN and CDR2 SYDVKM. Trimming shortened V by 5 bases and J by 2 bases, and 13 bases separated the two germline ends. This CDR3 region has 15 residues.

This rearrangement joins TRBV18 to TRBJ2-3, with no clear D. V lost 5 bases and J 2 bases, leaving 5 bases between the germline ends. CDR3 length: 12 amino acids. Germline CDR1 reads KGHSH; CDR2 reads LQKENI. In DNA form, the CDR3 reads TGTGCCAGCTCAACTGTCACAGATACGCAGTATTTT. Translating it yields CASSTVTDTQYF.